The 4 T cell receptor beta chains presented below share a single source sample, sequenced in a study of post-analysis software for immune sequencing data. The TCR beta cDNA libraries carried unique molecular identifiers. TCRdb processed the PCR reads anew with MiXCR; each CDR3 protein has one entry. The data hold 380,000 or so distinct CDR3 sequences, with about a third observed a single time. General observations from the study: The five TRBV segments detected at higher frequency in patients than in controls included TRBV5-6, TRBV5-1 and TRBV20-1.

These receptors lack a known antigen. The material sequenced was blood. The receptors shown here come from a girl between 10 and 17 years old with multiple sclerosis.

V gene TRBV7-2 combines with J gene TRBJ2-1; maybe TRBD1 (5 bases). Trimming removed 5 bases at V and 5 bases at J, with 16 bases between. The CDR3 sequence is 15 residues long. Germline values: CDR1 SGHTA, CDR2 FQGNSA. CDR3 bases: TGTGCCAGCAGCCCCGAGGTGGGGCAGCACAATGAGCAGTTCTTC. Protein sequence: CASSPEVGQHNEQFF.

This clonotype has just a few counts. The V gene is TRBV7-2, the J gene TRBJ2-5; tentatively, D is TRBD1 (5 bases). Germline V gene sequence: CDR1 SGHTA, CDR2 FQGNSA. Trimming cost V 7 bases and J 5 bases, with 20 bases left between them. This CDR3 region has 15 residues. CDR3 bases: TGTGCCAGCAAACCCCAGGGCGGCACCCGGGAGACCCAGTACTTC. This gives the protein CASKPQGGTRETQYF.

V usage is TRBV2 and J usage is TRBJ2-2, with 10 bases lining up with TRBD2. The V and J ends lost 6 bases and 6 bases, in that order; junction bases with no gene match: 7. The CDR3 is 15 amino acids. Germline CDR1 is SNHLY and CDR2 is FYNNEI. Here the CDR3 reads CASSIGLADAGELFF. The CDR3 region has the DNA TGTGCCAGCAGCATAGGACTAGCGGACGCCGGGGAGCTGTTTTTT.

In its sample, this clonotype was seen a few times. The J gene is TRBJ2-5, the V gene TRBV3-1, with D perhaps TRBD2 (5 bases). The CDR3 totals 16 residues. Trimming shortened V by 0 bases and J by 0 bases, and 11 bases separated the two germline ends. In germline, CDR1 is LGHDT, CDR2 YNNKEL (reference sequence). The CDR3 bases are TGTGCCAGCAGCCAAGATCATGGGGAGTACCAAGAGACCCAGTACTTC. It yields the protein CASSQDHGEYQETQYF.